This T cell receptor beta chain came from a study of cytomegalovirus exposure and HLA in healthy donors. Study context: Among about 179 million T cells, an earlier analysis found 120 million or so unique TCR beta sequences. Study outcomes and limitations: Later analysis associated a missense DCLRE1C variant with TCR beta V- and J-gene trimming.

With respect to this clone: Its antigen is not known.

V was clipped by 1 base and J by 2 bases; unmatched bases: 6. The CDR3 extends over 16 amino acids. Germline V gene lookup returns CDR1 SNHLY and CDR2 FYNNEI. Primers for the PCR totalled 60 Vbeta and 13 Jbeta. Per the study methods: A later analysis counted 65 million to 95 million unique TCR beta chains, 9.5 million to 13 million shared. Profiled with immunoSEQ multiplex PCR; TCRdb holds only in-frame clones, not every one. The DNA gave D and trimming, while V, J and clone size come from that table. The sample shows fewer than 150,000 clones, about 76% of them seen only once. This chain connects TRBV2 to TRBJ2-5; 8 bases are shared with TRBD2. Material for sequencing was PBMCs. The TCR originated in a man younger than 35 in good health and CMV-seronegative. The CDR3, as DNA: TGTGCCAGCAGTGAAGAGAGTAGCGGGGTGCAAGAGACCCAGTACTTC. This encodes CASSEESSGVQETQYF.